The rows below give T cell receptor beta chains drawn from one sample of a study of CD8+ T cells in alopecia areata. Sequencing used immunoSEQ multiplex PCR; TCRdb keeps in-frame clones, though not all of them. The data show fewer than 150,000 clones, 82% seen once. Source: CD8+ T cells sorted from blood, taken at week 4, from a patient treated with tofacitinib. The source is a human donor with alopecia areata. Both conserved end residues are part of each CDR3. D genes are given only for firm matches.

NA,TRBJ1-1,TRBV7-9,CASSLVLGMDTEAFF
TRBD2,TRBJ2-1,TRBV27,CASSLLPSGSNEQFF
NA,TRBJ2-5,TRBV6-5,CASRSGETQYF
TRBD2,TRBJ2-2,TRBV29-1,CSVLGEGALFF
TRBD2,TRBJ2-7,TRBV7-9,CASSPGTSGGWAYEQYF
TRBD1,TRBJ1-6,TRBV4-1,CASSQGDRVGDSPLHF
NA,TRBJ1-5,TRBV7-9,CASRKGSQPQHF
NA,TRBJ1-4,TRBV9,CASSVYLNAPREKLFF
NA,TRBJ2-7,TRBV9,CASGGGGEQYF
NA,TRBJ1-2,TRBV29-1,CSVEQGRDYGYTF
NA,TRBJ2-2,TRBV11-2,CASSLGGLFTGELFF
NA,TRBJ2-7,TRBV29-1,CSVVGGDLHEQYF
NA,TRBJ2-4,TRBV4-1,CASSQARQVGEFIQYF
TRBD1,TRBJ2-7,TRBV7-2,CASSAYRGAVYEQYF
NA,TRBJ2-1,TRBV7-2,CASSLRLVADEQFF
NA,TRBJ2-3,TRBV7-9,CASSSRRGADTQYF
TRBD1,TRBJ2-6,TRBV7-6,CASSLGQIHSGANVLTF
TRBD1,TRBJ2-7,TRBV11-1,CASTWGQAYEQYF
NA,TRBJ1-2,TRBV4-3,CASSQVLTGNYGYTF